What follows are 24 T cell receptor beta chains derived from one specimen sequenced in a study of blood T cell repertoires in COVID-19. TCRdb's copy holds only in-frame clones and misses some; the assay was immunoSEQ multiplex PCR. Of about 410,000 clones detected, about nine tenths appear once; the ten largest clones hold 0.6%. The source material was PBMCs or T cells enriched from blood (not recorded which). The source is a man between 18 and 35 years old who had recovered from COVID-19.

This clone was seen once. The gene calls are TRBV28 and TRBJ2-5, with D unclear. The V end lost 6 bases, the J end lost 4 bases, and 15 bases lay between the germline ends. Germline V gene lookup returns CDR1 MDHEN and CDR2 SYDVKM. This CDR3 spans 14 amino acids. CDR3 in DNA: TGTGCCAGCAGCGAGTACTTCAGGCGAGAGACCCAGTACTTC. As protein: CASSEYFRRETQYF. Drawing the rest from reference TRBV28 and TRBJ2-5, the complete variable domain is DVKVTQSSRYLVKRTGEKVFLECVQDMDHENMFWYRQDPGLGLRLIYFSYDVKMKEKGDIPEGYSVSREKKERFSLILESASTNQTSMYLCASSEYFRRETQYFGPGTRLLVL.

The rearrangement joins TRBV12-5 to TRBJ1-4; TRBD1 aligns across 8 bases. The CDR3 spans 15 residues. V was clipped by 7 bases and J by 7 bases; unmatched bases: 11. The V gene's germline CDR1 is LGHNT and CDR2 FRNRAP. CDR3 region: CASATGQVQGEKLFF. The CDR3 DNA sequence: TGTGCTAGTGCCACGGGACAGGTCCAGGGTGAAAAACTGTTTTTT.

This chain links TRBV11-1 with TRBJ1-1; D unclear. Germline loops: CDR1 SGHAT, CDR2 FQDESV (reference sequence). The CDR3 extends over 16 amino acids. V shed 7 bases and J shed 1 base, with 19 bases lying between them. The CDR3 bases are TGTGCCAGCACCAGTAAAGGATATAACAGGAACACTGAAGCTTTCTTT. It encodes CASTSKGYNRNTEAFF.

The chain carries TRBV28 and TRBJ1-2; 7 positions match TRBD1. Unmatched junction bases numbered 1, after V lost 2 bases and J lost 7 bases. Looked up from germline, CDR1 is MDHEN and CDR2 is SYDVKM. CDR3 length: 12 amino acids. CDR3 region: CASSLDRAGYTF. The CDR3, as DNA: TGTGCCAGCAGTTTAGACAGGGCTGGCTACACCTTC.

The chain links TRBV5-6 to TRBJ2-7; 10 bases fit TRBD1. Germline lookup yields CDR1 SGHDT and CDR2 YYEEEE. V was pared by 4 bases and J by 3 bases, with 4 bases of the junction left unmatched. CDR3 length: 14 amino acids. The CDR3 spells CASSRDRGHYEQYF. The CDR3 coding sequence is TGTGCCAGCAGCCGAGACAGGGGGCACTACGAGCAGTACTTC. The full variable domain, completed using reference TRBV5-6 and TRBJ2-7, is DAGVTQSPTHLIKTRGQQVTLRCSPKSGHDTVSWYQQALGQGPQFIFQYYEEEERQRGNFPDRFSGHQFPNYSSELNVNALLLGDSALYLCASSRDRGHYEQYFGPGTRLTVT.

The J gene is TRBJ2-5, the V gene TRBV2; 14 positions match TRBD2. The CDR3 loop spans 15 amino acids. Trimming took 6 bases from V and 3 from J; bases not matched to a gene: 3. Looked up from germline, CDR1 is SNHLY and CDR2 is FYNNEI. The CDR3 here is CASRWTSGGKETQYF. Written as DNA, the CDR3 is TGTGCCAGCAGGTGGACTAGCGGGGGGAAAGAGACCCAGTACTTC.

The genes are TRBV5-6 and TRBJ1-6, with D tentatively TRBD1 (5 bases). The CDR3 extends over 15 amino acids. V shed 0 bases and J shed 3 bases, with 7 bases lying between them. Germline V gene lookup returns CDR1 SGHDT and CDR2 YYEEEE. The CDR3 region has the DNA TGTGCCAGCAGCTTGGCCGGGGGCTATAATTCACCCCTCCACTTT. This encodes CASSLAGGYNSPLHF.

This clone was picked up one time. V gene TRBV28 combines with J gene TRBJ1-3; D ambiguous. Germline assignment: CDR1 MDHEN and CDR2 SYDVKM. The CDR3 has 10 amino acids. The CDR3 DNA reads TGTGGGAGTTCCGGAAACACCATATATTTT. Its protein product is CGSSGNTIYF.

V usage is TRBV2 and J usage is TRBJ2-2; D remains ambiguous. Germline values: CDR1 SNHLY, CDR2 FYNNEI. The CDR3 covers 15 residues. Trimming pared 2 bases from V and 2 bases from J, leaving 9 bases between. As DNA, the CDR3 is TGTGCCAGCAGTGAATGGGCAGCTAACACCGGGGAGCTGTTTTTT. This translates into CASSEWAANTGELFF.

The gene calls are TRBV5-6 and TRBJ2-3, with 8 bases lining up with TRBD2. CDR1 and CDR2 from the germline V gene are SGHDT and YYEEEE. The V segment lost 0 bases and the J segment 5 bases; nucleotides outside the gene matches: 11. The CDR3 has 17 residues. CDR3 sequence: CASSLVGTRGWGDTQYF. In DNA, the CDR3 is TGTGCCAGCAGCTTGGTAGGGACTAGGGGTTGGGGAGATACGCAGTATTTT.

V and J are TRBV5-6 and TRBJ1-6; no firm D call. V lost 1 base and J lost 14, with 13 bases in between. The CDR3 sequence is 13 residues long. Per germline, CDR1 SGHDT and CDR2 YYEEEE. The CDR3 protein is CASSLSAVYALHF. The CDR3 DNA reads TGTGCCAGCAGCTTGTCGGCGGTATATGCCCTCCACTTT.

The chain joins TRBV2 to TRBJ1-2; 9 nucleotides match TRBD1. The V gene's germline CDR1 is SNHLY and CDR2 FYNNEI. Trimming cost V 5 bases and J 7 bases; bases outside gene matches: 8. The CDR3 runs to 14 residues. CDR3 in DNA: TGTGCCAGCAGTCCGGGACAGGGAATGACTGGCTACACCTTC. Residues: CASSPGQGMTGYTF.

The chain couples TRBV10-3 to TRBJ2-7, with TRBD1 identical over 10 bases. V dropped 6 bases and J dropped 2; count of bases not matched to a gene: 7. The CDR3 covers 15 residues. The germline CDR1 and CDR2 sequences are ENHRY and SYGVKD. DNA of the CDR3: TGTGCCATCAGGGAACCGGGACAGGGGACCTACGAGCAGTACTTC. Translating it yields CAIREPGQGTYEQYF.

The chain employs TRBV2 and TRBJ1-1, with 7 nucleotides matching TRBD1. Looked up from germline, CDR1 is SNHLY and CDR2 is FYNNEI. The CDR3 covers 14 residues. With V trimmed by 4 bases and J by 4 bases, 6 bases remained unmatched. CDR3 nucleotide sequence: TGTGCCAGCAGTGCTAACAGGGGAGGCACTGAAGCTTTCTTT. Protein: CASSANRGGTEAFF. Full variable domain (remainder filled in from reference TRBV2 and TRBJ1-1): EPEVTQTPSHQVTQMGQEVILRCVPISNHLYFYWYRQILGQKVEFLVSFYNNEISEKSEIFDDQFSVERPDGSNFTLKIRSTKLEDSAMYFCASSANRGGTEAFFGQGTRLTVV.

V gene TRBV5-1 combines with J gene TRBJ1-1; D ambiguous. This CDR3 comprises 12 residues. The V and J ends lost 0 bases and 8 bases respectively, with 8 bases between them. Germline CDR1 SGHRS, CDR2 YFSETQ. For the CDR3, the DNA is TGCGCCAGCAGCTTGGGCGGGCGAGAAGCTTTCTTT. Translating it yields CASSLGGREAFF.

The chain carries TRBV6-6 and TRBJ1-1; D is unclear. The germline V gene encodes CDR1 MNHNY and CDR2 SVGAGI (reference sequence). V was cut by 6 bases and J by 5 bases, with 13 bases left in between. The CDR3 loop spans 13 amino acids. The CDR3 sequence: CASSPVEETEAFF. Here the CDR3 DNA reads TGTGCCAGCAGCCCTGTAGAAGAAACTGAAGCTTTCTTT.

The chain is built from TRBV7-2 and TRBJ1-1, with TRBD1 identical over 7 bases. V trimming: 5 bases; J trimming: 2 bases; junction bases outside the gene matches: 2. Germline V gene data show CDR1 as SGHTA and CDR2 as FQGNSA. The CDR3 covers 13 residues. CDR3 sequence: CASSRTGNTEAFF. The CDR3, as DNA: TGTGCCAGCAGCCGGACAGGTAACACTGAAGCTTTCTTT. Looking up the rest from reference TRBV7-2 and TRBJ1-1 gives the full variable domain: GAGVSQSPSNKVTEKGKDVELRCDPISGHTALYWYRQSLGQGLEFLIYFQGNSAPDKSGLPSDRFSAERTGGSVSTLTIQRTQQEDSAVYLCASSRTGNTEAFFGQGTRLTVV.

The chain carries TRBV7-3 and TRBJ1-1; D may be TRBD1 (5 bases). Germline values: CDR1 SGHTA, CDR2 FQGTGA. The CDR3 is 13 residues long. Trimming stripped 6 bases from V and 4 bases from J, with 12 bases between. In DNA form, the CDR3 reads TGTGCCAGCAGGGCGCAGGGTGGCACTGAAGCTTTCTTT. Protein sequence: CASRAQGGTEAFF.

The rearrangement joins TRBV5-6 to TRBJ1-2; D is possibly TRBD1 (6 bases). Germline V gene data show CDR1 as SGHDT and CDR2 as YYEEEE. Trimming removed 1 base from V and 3 bases from J, with 10 bases in between. The CDR3 covers 14 residues. The CDR3 here is CASSLNRAYYGYTF. Written as DNA, the CDR3 is TGTGCCAGCAGCTTGAACAGGGCCTACTATGGCTACACCTTC.

The chain is built from TRBV3-1 (or the pseudogene TRBV3-2) and TRBJ2-1, with D possibly TRBD2 on 5 matching bases. Trimming cost V 3 bases and J 7 bases, with 16 bases left between them. The length of the CDR3 is 15 residues. Per the germline V gene, CDR1 is LGHDT and CDR2 is YNNKEL (reference sequence). CDR3 nucleotide sequence: TGTGCCAGCAGCCACGAGAGAACTAGGGATAATGAGCAGTTCTTC. Its translation is CASSHERTRDNEQFF.

The chain uses TRBV14 and TRBJ1-5; perhaps TRBD1 as D (5 bases). Germline V gene sequence: CDR1 SGHDN, CDR2 FVKESK. The CDR3 contains 13 residues. The germline V and J ends were trimmed by 6 bases and 4 bases, with 10 bases remaining between them. CDR3 nucleotides: TGTGCCAGCAGACCCAGGGTAAATCAGCCCCAGCATTTT. It is translated as CASRPRVNQPQHF.

This chain joins TRBV5-6 and TRBJ2-2, with D perhaps matching TRBD1 (5 bases). The CDR3 extends over 16 amino acids. V was cut by 4 bases and J by 6 bases, with 19 bases left in between. CDR1 is SGHDT, CDR2 YYEEEE, per germline. The CDR3 here is CASSRIQGFSSGELFF. Written as DNA, the CDR3 is TGTGCCAGCAGCCGCATTCAGGGATTTAGTTCCGGGGAGCTGTTTTTT.

V gene TRBV4-1 combines with J gene TRBJ1-1, with D unclear. The V gene lost 1 base and the J gene lost 1 base, with 7 bases spanning the gap. Germline CDR1 reads MGHRA; CDR2 reads YSYEKL. The CDR3 contains 14 residues. CDR3 nucleotide sequence: TGCGCCAGCAGCCAAGGACGGGGGAACACTGAAGCTTTCTTT. Its protein product is CASSQGRGNTEAFF.

The V call is TRBV29-1, the J call TRBJ1-1; D possibly corresponds to TRBD1 (6 bases). Trimming left V 6 bases short and J 0 bases short, with 11 bases between. The CDR3 has 13 residues. Germline CDR1 is SQVTM and CDR2 is ANQGSEA. For the CDR3, the DNA is TGCAGCGTGGGGGCAGGGATGAACACTGAAGCTTTCTTT. Encoded protein: CSVGAGMNTEAFF.